Below are 16 T cell receptor beta chains sequenced from a single sample in a study of PD-1 blockade in classical Hodgkin lymphoma. As for time point: cycle 4 day 1 (C4D1), after less than 7 weeks of nivolumab. Exposure to brentuximab vedotin varied, and each patient had relapsed following autologous stem cell transplantation. It was by magnetic negative selection that CD4+ T cells were purified from thawed PBMCs. Repertoires were generated with immunoSEQ multiplex PCR, while TCRdb's copy carries only in-frame clones and drops some. There are 15,000 to 20,000 clones in the sample; 83% occur only once, and about 2.6% lies in the top ten. The sequences come from CD4+ T cells from blood, collected before the fourth cycle of nivolumab. These receptor sequences come from a human donor with classical Hodgkin lymphoma.

V gene TRBV6-1 combines with J gene TRBJ2-1; 9 bases fit TRBD2. V gave up 4 bases and J gave up 7 bases; unmatched junction bases: 5. This CDR3 contains 14 residues. Looked up from germline, CDR1 is MNHNS and CDR2 is SASEGT. The CDR3 protein is CASSAAGGRNEQFF. The CDR3 region has the DNA TGTGCCAGCAGTGCGGCGGGAGGGAGGAATGAGCAGTTCTTC.

The V and J genes are TRBV5-6 and TRBJ2-6, with D perhaps matching TRBD1 (5 bases). This CDR3 has 15 residues. The V end was cut by 4 bases, the J end by 2 bases, with 10 bases between. Germline V lookup: CDR1 SGHDT, CDR2 YYEEEE. The CDR3 protein is CASSLGVPGANVLTF. The CDR3 DNA is TGTGCCAGCAGCCTAGGGGTTCCTGGGGCCAACGTCCTGACTTTC.

V gene TRBV9 combines with J gene TRBJ2-7; possibly TRBD1 or TRBD2 for D (6 bases each). CDR3 size: 14 residues. Trimming pared 5 bases from V and 1 base from J, leaving 13 bases between. Looked up from germline, CDR1 is SGDLS and CDR2 is YYNGEE. In DNA, the CDR3 is TGTGCCAGCAGTCGTCTAGGGGGGTCCTACGAGCAGTACTTC. Amino acid sequence: CASSRLGGSYEQYF.

CDR3 loop: CASNSGANVLTF. The DNA of the CDR3 is TGTGCCAGCAATTCTGGGGCCAACGTCCTGACTTTC. This rearrangement joins TRBV6-1 to TRBJ2-6; D ambiguous. There are 12 residues in the CDR3. CDR1 is MNHNS and CDR2 is SASEGT in the germline V gene. V was shortened by 7 bases and J by 1 base, with 2 bases between the two germline ends.

This CDR3 is CASSPAYEQYF. CDR3 DNA sequence: TGTGCCAGCAGCCCGGCCTACGAGCAGTACTTC. The V call is TRBV6-6, the J call TRBJ2-7, with D unclear. The CDR3 length is 11 residues. Germline V lookup: CDR1 MNHNY, CDR2 SVGAGI (reference sequence). V lost 6 bases and J 2 bases, leaving 5 bases between the germline ends.

This CDR3 reads CASSPRQGASEQYF. The CDR3 DNA is TGTGCCAGCTCACCTCGACAGGGGGCTAGCGAGCAGTACTTC. The chain joins TRBV18 to TRBJ2-7; 10 nucleotides match TRBD1. The CDR3 consists of 14 residues. After removal of 3 bases from V and 6 bases from J, the junction contained 5 bases not matched to a gene. Per germline, CDR1 KGHSH and CDR2 LQKENI.

This chain connects TRBV7-8 to TRBJ2-2; TRBD2 matches 10 bases. Germline V lookup: CDR1 SGHVS, CDR2 FQNEAQ. The CDR3 runs 19 residues. V lost 2 bases to trimming and J lost 0 bases; unmatched junction nucleotides: 9. CDR3 sequence: CASSLSASGGNANTGELFF. The CDR3 bases are TGTGCCAGCAGCTTATCGGCTAGCGGGGGTAACGCGAACACCGGGGAGCTGTTTTTT. The entire variable domain, with the rest obtained from reference TRBV7-8 and TRBJ2-2, is as follows: GAGVSQSPRYKVAKRGQDVALRCDPISGHVSLFWYQQALGQGPEFLTYFQNEAQLDKSGLPSDRFFAERPEGSVSTLKIQRTQQEDSAVYLCASSLSASGGNANTGELFFGEGSRLTVL.

The chain employs TRBV10-3 and TRBJ2-3; weak D call: TRBD2 (5 bases). Per the germline V gene, CDR1 is ENHRY and CDR2 is SYGVKD. Trimming cost V 7 bases and J 1 base, with 9 bases left between them. CDR3 size: 13 residues. The CDR3 nucleotides are TGTGCCATCAAAACTAGTGGCACAGATACGCAGTATTTT. Encoded protein: CAIKTSGTDTQYF.

The V gene is TRBV7-9, the J gene TRBJ1-4; D is unresolved. The CDR3 length is 17 residues. V was shortened by 1 base and J by 0 bases, with 12 bases between the two germline ends. Germline V lookup: CDR1 SEHNR, CDR2 FQNEAQ (reference sequence). CDR3: CASSLVLTDTTNEKLFF. As DNA, the CDR3 is TGTGCCAGCAGCTTAGTTTTGACGGATACAACTAATGAAAAACTGTTTTTT.

The table lists this clone with a few counts. V and J are TRBV6-1 and TRBJ2-7; 11 nucleotides match TRBD2. The V gene end was trimmed by 9 bases and the J gene end by 4 bases; junction bases not matched to a gene: 8. The CDR3 totals 14 residues. CDR1 and CDR2 (germline): MNHNS, SASEGT. In DNA, the CDR3 is TGTGCCAGTCAACCTAGCGGGAGGTTTTACGAGCAGTACTTC. It specifies CASQPSGRFYEQYF.

This clone is deemed large. CDR3 sequence: CASSSGQARGTEAFF. The CDR3 DNA follows: TGCGCCAGCAGCTCGGGACAGGCGAGGGGCACTGAAGCTTTCTTT. The chain couples TRBV5-1 to TRBJ1-1; the match to TRBD1 covers 8 bases. CDR1 and CDR2 (germline): SGHRS, YFSETQ. This CDR3 region has 15 residues. V lost 3 bases to trimming and J lost 4 bases; unmatched junction nucleotides: 8.

The rearrangement links TRBV19 to TRBJ2-5; 8 bases are a match to TRBD2. The J segment lost 4 bases and the V segment lost 6 bases, leaving 13 bases of the junction unmatched. The CDR3 consists of 16 residues. Germline assignment: CDR1 LNHDA and CDR2 SQIVND (reference sequence). CDR3 DNA: TGTGCCAGTAGCCGATACAAAGCGGGAGTCGGAGAGACCCAGTACTTC. This encodes CASSRYKAGVGETQYF.

This chain joins TRBV6-1 and TRBJ2-1; D may be TRBD2 (6 bases). Looked up from germline, CDR1 is MNHNS and CDR2 is SASEGT. Between the trimmed V and J ends, which lost 4 bases and 0 bases, there was a span of 13 bases. The length of the CDR3 is 16 residues. CDR3 nucleotides: TGTGCCAGCAGTGTCAGGACTATTAGCTCCTACAATGAGCAGTTCTTC. Its protein product is CASSVRTISSYNEQFF.

This clone was seen once. This chain joins TRBV28 and TRBJ1-1; D is possibly TRBD1 (5 bases). Per germline, CDR1 MDHEN and CDR2 SYDVKM. V gave up 2 bases and J gave up 6 bases, with 10 bases separating them. This CDR3 has 13 residues. The CDR3 sequence: CASSLPGRPEAFF. CDR3 nucleotides: TGTGCCAGCAGTTTACCAGGGCGTCCTGAAGCTTTCTTT.

This chain joins TRBV11-2 and TRBJ2-5; 15 bases align to TRBD2. V shed 5 bases, J shed 3 bases, and the junction held 1 base outside the gene matches. Germline CDR1 SGHAT, CDR2 FQNNGV. This CDR3 is 15 amino acids long. The CDR3 here is CASSRTSGREETQYF. In nucleotides, the CDR3 is TGTGCCAGCAGCCGGACTAGCGGGAGGGAAGAGACCCAGTACTTC. Filled out from reference TRBV11-2 and TRBJ2-5, the complete variable domain reads EAGVAQSPRYKIIEKRQSVAFWCNPISGHATLYWYQQILGQGPKLLIQFQNNGVVDDSQLPKDRFSAERLKGVDSTLKIQPAKLEDSAVYLCASSRTSGREETQYFGPGTRLLVL.

The rearrangement uses TRBV6-1 and TRBJ2-7, with D uncertain. Deletions cut 5 bases from V and 1 base from J, with 9 bases between. The CDR3 contains 13 residues. The germline CDR1 and CDR2 sequences are MNHNS and SASEGT. The CDR3 bases are TGTGCCAGCAGTTATGGGCTATCCTACGAGCAGTACTTC. Translated: CASSYGLSYEQYF.